This T cell receptor (beta chain) was captured by sequencing in a study of CXCR3-negative and CXCR3-positive naive CD8 T cells. Each TRB cDNA library was prepared by 5' RACE (with UMI labels). Using the 5' RACE reads, TCRdb records one entry per CDR3 protein without DNA. The sample table sets out some 150,000 distinct CDR3 sequences. Whole-study findings and limits: Relative to CXCR3-negative naive cells, CXCR3-positive naive cells had more hydrophobic TRB CDR3s.

To note about this clonotype: Antigen unknown.

The sample was naive CXCR3+ CD8+ T cells from blood. Stated subset: CD45RO-CCR7+CD27+CD95- naive CD8+ T cells expressing CXCR3 (TNR3+). The TCR originated in a human donor in good health. Some clones in this sample may be carry-over from other donors' samples.

CDR3 residues: CAWTPRTGFTEAFF. The chain uses TRBV30 and TRBJ1-1; lacking DNA, the TRBD1 call made by TCRdb goes unchecked. The CDR3 totals 14 residues. Germline-derived CDR1 and CDR2 are GTSNPN and SVGIG (reference sequence).